Given below is one T cell receptor beta chain in context. Its antigen is still unknown. Per-base qualities were not stored, and no clone one base away is much larger. The sample is drawn from a study of Ad26.COV2.S vaccination and SARS-CoV-2 variants (dated by TCRdb to 2020 to 2023). Looking at the study overall: Donors in the vaccine arm were drawn from COV1001, a multicentre, randomized, double-blind, placebo-controlled phase I-IIa trial testing Ad26.COV2.S in healthy adults. TCRbeta repertoire sequencing served as the tool for gauging how specific and how broad the SARS-CoV-2-reactive T cell receptors were following Ad26.COV2.S vaccination. Blinding of investigators to trial group allocation was maintained during experiments and outcome assessment. Ad26.COV2.S was administered intramuscularly at a dose of 5x10^10 or 1x10^11 viral particles, either as one shot or as two shots given 56 days apart. The TCR-sequenced set comprised around 32 samples: around 20 Ad26.COV2.S vaccine recipients, 5 placebo recipients and 8 SARS-CoV-2 convalescent individuals. Trial participants were randomized into five groups of five, in which low-dose or high-dose Ad26.COV2.S was given once or twice, or placebo was given on both occasions.

Paper-wide results and their limitations: Vaccine and placebo recipients had comparable non-spike TCR breadth, which fits with the vaccine containing only spike. Ad26.COV2.S recipients had higher spike-specific TCR breadth than placebo recipients (P = 0.0014). After vaccination, substantial breadth of spike-specific CD8+ and CD4+ T cell responses was reported. It was noted by the authors that total T cell responses may have been underestimated by the TCR breadth and depth analyses. The study lacked the statistical power to compare responses across vaccine doses or regimens.

TCRbeta CDR3 regions were sequenced with the immunoSEQ Assay. After extraction, genomic DNA underwent amplification by bias-controlled multiplex PCR, followed by high-throughput sequencing. Per the authors' processing: To quantify the absolute abundance of each unique TCRbeta CDR3 region, sequences were collapsed and filtered. T cell fraction was estimated by normalization of TCRbeta template counts to usable DNA, with usable DNA being measured through amplification of reference genes present in all nucleated cells. Repertoire TCRs were annotated as SARS-CoV-2-specific when V gene, CDR3 amino acid sequence and J gene were exactly matched to a known reactive TCR set. The reference SARS-CoV-2 TCR set was derived from MIRA and filtered for enrichment in COVID-19-positive ImmuneCODE repertoires, a step that removed public or cross-reactive TCRs. Drawing on the MIRA antigens, annotated TCRs were analysed further at the level of specific ORF or position within ORF. Depth was the summed frequency of annotated unique rearrangements, while breadth was defined as annotated unique rearrangements over total unique productive rearrangements. TCR breadth was compared between groups using two-sided Wilcoxon rank-sum tests. TCRdb obtained this table from immuneACCESS and retained in-frame rearrangements with V and J assigned. These tables miss some clones; where compared with another copy, unresolved V genes account for less than half of the shortfall, and the remainder is unexplained. That table is the source of V, J and clone size, and D and trimming were worked out from the DNA. The sample table holds some 250,000 clones, of which 70% to 90% were seen once. The ten top clones hold approximately 12% of the sample.

Reading the label with the study, this specimen's treatment or condition is: some 20 received Ad26.COV2.S at low or high dose, single or two shots; 5 received placebo; per-sample allocation not given. For vaccine and placebo recipients, repertoires were sequenced using samples collected on day 63 after the first injection. Between 29 July and 7 August 2020, Cohort 1b enrolled fewer than 30 adults aged 18-55 years at one site in Boston, USA. As a vaccine, Ad26.COV2.S was a replication-incompetent adenovirus type 26 vector that expressed a prefusion-stabilized SARS-CoV-2 spike protein derived from the original Wuhan strain. V loses 8 bases, J loses 3 bases, and the germline ends lie 14 bases apart. The CDR3 numbers 13 residues from cysteine through phenylalanine. Just the 39-base CDR3 DNA is kept, in frame starting at base 1. Looking up the germline V gene (reference sequence) yields CDR1 LNHDA and CDR2 SQIVND.

Sequencing was performed on peripheral blood, taken in a trial of Ad26.COV2.S vaccine versus placebo. The sequence was collected from a person between 18 and 65 years old who received the Ad26.COV2.S COVID-19 vaccine or a placebo. In this chain, TRBV19 is recombined with TRBJ2-7; no D segment can be confidently identified. The encoded CDR3 is CASSPGMGYEQYF. The nucleotide sequence is given as TGTGCCAGTTCCCCTGGGATGGGCTACGAGCAGTACTTC.